These 16 T cell receptor beta chains came from one sample sequenced in a study of blood T cell repertoires in COVID-19. Libraries were prepared by immunoSEQ multiplex PCR; TCRdb keeps only in-frame clonotypes and omits some of them. The sample lists roughly 190,000 clones, 65% to 85% occurring once. Sequencing used peripheral blood. All receptors derive from a man aged 45-65 years with active or convalescent COVID-19.

The chain combines TRBV6-4 with TRBJ2-3; 13 bases are shared with TRBD2. CDR1 and CDR2 from the germline V gene are MRHNA and SNTAGT. The CDR3 sequence is 16 residues long. The V and J ends lost 6 bases and 5 bases, in that order; junction bases with no gene match: 8. The CDR3 DNA reads TGTGCCAGCAGCCCCGGACTAGCGGGAGCGGGAGATACGCAGTATTTT. This translates into CASSPGLAGAGDTQYF.

The gene calls are TRBV12-5 and TRBJ2-3; the D gene is possibly TRBD1 (6 bases). Germline V CDR1 and CDR2: LGHNT, FRNRAP. The V end lost 1 base, the J end lost 6 bases, and 17 bases lay between the germline ends. This CDR3 contains 16 residues. The CDR3 bases are TGTGCTAGTGGTTTGGACGATGACAGGCTAGTGGATACGCAGTATTTT. Translated, it gives CASGLDDDRLVDTQYF.

V usage is TRBV3-1 (or the pseudogene TRBV3-2) and J usage is TRBJ1-2; D is unresolved. V was cut by 0 bases and J by 4 bases, with 6 bases left in between. Germline loops: CDR1 LGHDT, CDR2 YNNKEL (reference sequence). This CDR3 region has 13 residues. CDR3 amino acids: CASSQDGVYGYTF. CDR3 DNA sequence: TGTGCCAGCAGCCAAGACGGTGTCTATGGCTACACCTTC.

The rearrangement uses TRBV18 and TRBJ1-3, with D unresolved. The germline V gene has CDR1 KGHSH and CDR2 LQKENI. CDR3 size: 16 residues. The V and J ends lost 7 bases and 4 bases respectively, with 20 bases between them. The CDR3 loop is CASCPTERESGNTIYF. The DNA for the CDR3 is TGTGCCAGCTGCCCTACAGAGAGGGAGTCCGGAAACACCATATATTTT.

The J gene is TRBJ1-6, the V gene TRBV6-5; D possibly corresponds to TRBD1 (5 bases). Trimming shortened V by 7 bases and J by 0 bases, and 10 bases separated the two germline ends. Germline V gene data show CDR1 as MNHEY and CDR2 as SVGAGI. The length of the CDR3 is 15 residues. CDR3 protein: CASKTVSSYNSPLHF. The CDR3 DNA follows: TGTGCCAGCAAGACAGTAAGCTCCTATAATTCACCCCTCCACTTT.

Only one count was recorded for this clone. The chain uses TRBV24-1 and TRBJ2-5, with 13 bases aligning to TRBD2. J was trimmed by 5 bases and V by 4 bases; bases with no gene match: 6. The CDR3 runs 16 residues. Germline loops: CDR1 KGHDR, CDR2 SFDVKD. The CDR3 loop is CATSDSGLAGRETQYF. The CDR3 DNA follows: TGTGCCACCAGTGACTCGGGACTAGCGGGACGGGAGACCCAGTACTTC.

This chain joins TRBV5-8 and TRBJ1-2; D is undetermined. This CDR3 spans 12 amino acids. Germline V gives CDR1 SGHTS, CDR2 YDEGEE. V was shortened by 0 bases and J by 6 bases, with 6 bases between the two germline ends. CDR3 protein: CASSLADNGYTF. The CDR3 DNA is TGTGCCAGCAGCTTGGCAGACAATGGCTACACCTTC. Full variable domain (missing parts from reference TRBV5-8 and TRBJ1-2): EAGVTQSPTHLIKTRGQQATLRCSPISGHTSVYWYQQALGLGLQFLLWYDEGEERNRGNFPPRFSGRQFPNYSSELNVNALELEDSALYLCASSLADNGYTFGSGTRLTVV.

The DNA of the CDR3 is TGTGCCAGTAGTATGGAGGGACGGCATAATCAGCCCCAGCATTTT. Translating it yields CASSMEGRHNQPQHF. This chain uses TRBV19 with TRBJ1-5, with D possibly TRBD1 on 5 matching bases. The CDR3 consists of 15 residues. Per germline, CDR1 LNHDA and CDR2 SQIVND (reference sequence). V was cut by 3 bases and J by 4 bases, with 13 bases left in between. Drawing the rest from reference TRBV19 and TRBJ1-5, the complete variable domain is DGGITQSPKYLFRKEGQNVTLSCEQNLNHDAMYWYRQDPGQGLRLIYYSQIVNDFQKGDIAEGYSVSREKKESFPLTVTSAQKNPTAFYLCASSMEGRHNQPQHFGDGTRLSIL.

The gene calls are TRBV7-9 and TRBJ2-2; D is undetermined. V lost 2 bases to trimming and J lost 4 bases, with 8 bases between them. CDR1 is SEHNR and CDR2 is FQNEAQ in the germline V gene (reference sequence). This CDR3 is 14 amino acids long. CDR3 protein: CASSLFWSTGELFF. The CDR3 DNA reads as TGTGCCAGCAGCTTATTCTGGAGCACCGGGGAGCTGTTTTTT.

The V call is TRBV30, the J call TRBJ1-4; D call uncertain. The CDR3 consists of 14 residues. Trimming removed 7 bases at V and 5 bases at J, with 17 bases between. Looked up from germline, CDR1 is GTSNPN and CDR2 is SVGIG (reference sequence). CDR3 residues: CALSNSRTNEKLFF. DNA for the CDR3: TGTGCCTTGTCAAACAGCCGAACGAATGAAAAACTGTTTTTT. Drawing the rest from reference TRBV30 and TRBJ1-4, the complete variable domain is SQTIHQWPATLVQPVGSPLSLECTVEGTSNPNLYWYRQAAGRGLQLLFYSVGIGQISSEVPQNLSASRPQDRQFILSSKKLLLSDSGFYLCALSNSRTNEKLFFGSGTQLSVL.

Written as DNA, the CDR3 is TGTGCCAGCAGCGTAGAAAGCGGGAGGACTTACAATGAGCAGTTCTTC. As protein: CASSVESGRTYNEQFF. The chain recombines TRBV9 with TRBJ2-1, with 9 bases matching TRBD2. Germline loops: CDR1 SGDLS, CDR2 YYNGEE. The V and J ends lost 0 bases and 4 bases, in that order; junction bases with no gene match: 5. The CDR3 covers 16 residues.

This chain links TRBV7-9 with TRBJ2-1, with D perhaps matching TRBD2 (6 bases). CDR1 and CDR2 from the germline V gene are SEHNR and FQNEAQ (reference sequence). This CDR3 has 13 residues. Deletions cut 3 bases from V and 6 bases from J, with 9 bases between. CDR3 sequence reads: CASSFAGSNEQFF. CDR3 DNA sequence: TGTGCCAGCAGCTTTGCGGGATCCAATGAGCAGTTCTTC. The entire variable domain, with the rest obtained from reference TRBV7-9 and TRBJ2-1, is as follows: DTGVSQNPRHKITKRGQNVTFRCDPISEHNRLYWYRQTLGQGPEFLTYFQNEAQLEKSRLLSDRFSAERPKGSFSTLEIQRTEQGDSAMYLCASSFAGSNEQFFGPGTRLTVL.

CDR3 DNA: TGTGCCAGTAGTATCATTACAGGTTCTAATGAAAAACTGTTTTTT. As protein: CASSIITGSNEKLFF. This sequence joins TRBV19 and TRBJ1-4, with D tentatively TRBD1 (5 bases). Trimming shortened V by 3 bases and J by 3 bases, and 11 bases separated the two germline ends. Germline lookup yields CDR1 LNHDA and CDR2 SQIVND (reference sequence). There are 15 residues in the CDR3.

The CDR3 nucleotides are TGTGCCAGTAGTAAGACTAGCGGGATGGGGAGGACCGGGGAGCTGTTTTTT. Translated: CASSKTSGMGRTGELFF. This chain joins TRBV19 and TRBJ2-2; 11 nucleotides line up with TRBD2. The CDR3 is 17 residues long. Germline CDR1 reads LNHDA; CDR2 reads SQIVND (reference sequence). V shed 4 bases and J 5 bases; nucleotides not matched to a gene: 9. Full variable domain (remainder filled in from reference TRBV19 and TRBJ2-2): DGGITQSPKYLFRKEGQNVTLSCEQNLNHDAMYWYRQDPGQGLRLIYYSQIVNDFQKGDIAEGYSVSREKKESFPLTVTSAQKNPTAFYLCASSKTSGMGRTGELFFGEGSRLTVL.

The chain is built from TRBV13 and TRBJ2-7; 11 positions agree with TRBD2. V gave up 3 bases and J gave up 3 bases; unmatched junction bases: 13. Germline V CDR1 and CDR2: PRHDT, FYEKMQ (reference sequence). This CDR3 has 18 residues. The DNA of the CDR3 is TGTGCCAGCAGCTTGCGGGTGGGGCTAGCGGGAGGAGGCTACGAGCAGTACTTC. It translates to CASSLRVGLAGGGYEQYF.

The rearrangement links TRBV7-6 to TRBJ2-7, with 8 bases lining up with TRBD1. The trim removed 0 bases at V and 6 bases at J, leaving 1 base unmatched. Germline values: CDR1 SGHVS, CDR2 FNYEAQ. The CDR3 has 13 amino acids. Here the CDR3 DNA reads TGTGCCAGCAGCTTAGCTACAGGGGGCGAGCAGTACTTC. Protein: CASSLATGGEQYF.